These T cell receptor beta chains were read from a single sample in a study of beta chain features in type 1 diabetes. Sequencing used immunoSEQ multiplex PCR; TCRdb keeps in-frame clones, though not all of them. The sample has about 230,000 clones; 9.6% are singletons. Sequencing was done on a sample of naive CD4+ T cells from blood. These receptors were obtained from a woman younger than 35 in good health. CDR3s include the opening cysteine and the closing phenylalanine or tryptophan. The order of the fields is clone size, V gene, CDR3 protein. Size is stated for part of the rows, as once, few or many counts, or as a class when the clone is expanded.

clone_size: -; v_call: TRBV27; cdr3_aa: CASSGTGGYEQYF
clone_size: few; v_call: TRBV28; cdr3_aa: CASSPTDRGRHEQYF
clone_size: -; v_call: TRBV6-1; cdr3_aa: CASTPSGSADTQYF
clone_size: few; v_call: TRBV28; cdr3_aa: CASSLGLAGNEQFF
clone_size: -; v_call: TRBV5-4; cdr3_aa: CASSLGLTGGTEAFF
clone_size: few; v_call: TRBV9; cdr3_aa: CASSVTGTGEKLFF
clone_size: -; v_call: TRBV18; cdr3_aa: CASSPLYGATGANVLTF
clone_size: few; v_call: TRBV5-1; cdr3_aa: CASSPGTSGAGEQFF
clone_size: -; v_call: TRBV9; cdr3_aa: CASSVGLAGGPGELFF
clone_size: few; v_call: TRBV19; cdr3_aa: CASSIQDGELFF
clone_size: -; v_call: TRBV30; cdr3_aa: CAWARRRGATDTQYF
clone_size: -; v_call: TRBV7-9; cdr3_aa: CASRPKVGGKGGNEQFF
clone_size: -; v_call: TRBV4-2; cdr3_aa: CASSQERGTEAFF
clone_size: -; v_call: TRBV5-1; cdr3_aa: CASSLDRDYGYTF
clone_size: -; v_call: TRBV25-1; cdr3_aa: CASSEFRDSNYGYTF
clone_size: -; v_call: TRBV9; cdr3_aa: CASSVSAGGSNEQFF
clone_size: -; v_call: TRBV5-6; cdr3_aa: CASSLGFNGNYGYTF
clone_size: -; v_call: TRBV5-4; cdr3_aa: CASSSGTGGGDEQFF
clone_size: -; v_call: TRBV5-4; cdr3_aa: CASSTPGVEETQYF
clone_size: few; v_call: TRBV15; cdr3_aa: CATSSPQSHRLFF
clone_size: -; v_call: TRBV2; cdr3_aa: CASSEGGLQHF
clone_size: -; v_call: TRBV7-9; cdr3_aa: CASSTGRGLIQPQHF
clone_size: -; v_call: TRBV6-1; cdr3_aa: CASSEYSGTPYEQFF
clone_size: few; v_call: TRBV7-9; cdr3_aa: CASSSTSSYNEQFF